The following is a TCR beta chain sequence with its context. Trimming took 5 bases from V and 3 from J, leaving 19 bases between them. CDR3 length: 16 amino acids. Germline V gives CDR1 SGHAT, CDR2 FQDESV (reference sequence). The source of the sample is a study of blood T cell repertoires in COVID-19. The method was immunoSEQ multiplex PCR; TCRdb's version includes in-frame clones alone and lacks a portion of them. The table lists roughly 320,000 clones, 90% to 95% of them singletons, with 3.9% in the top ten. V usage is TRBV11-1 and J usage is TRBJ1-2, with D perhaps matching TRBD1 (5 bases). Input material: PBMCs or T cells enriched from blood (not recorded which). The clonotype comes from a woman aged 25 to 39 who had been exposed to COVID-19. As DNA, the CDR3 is TGTGCCAGCAGCCCCTCAATCGGACACCGTGACTATGGCTACACCTTC. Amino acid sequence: CASSPSIGHRDYGYTF.